What follows is one T cell receptor beta chain and its context. Its antigen is still unknown. The entry originates in a study of sequential checkpoint blockade in melanoma. About the research overall: Maintenance nivolumab came after either treatment sequence. 91 pretreatment tumor DNA samples were TCRβ immunosequenced. Twenty-two patients had tumor biopsies before treatment and at week 13. The study's findings and limits: In arm A, pretreatment tumor clonality was associated with response.

With V trimmed by 4 bases and J by 10 bases, 6 bases remained unmatched. This CDR3 comprises 12 residues. Germline V lookup: CDR1 KGHSH, CDR2 LQKENI. Clones were sequenced by immunoSEQ multiplex PCR, and TCRdb holds only the in-frame ones, with some missing. Of roughly 6,500 clones in the sample, 25% to 30% are singletons; the top ten hold approximately 9.4%. The treatment is: randomized to nivolumab then ipilimumab (arm A) or the reverse (arm B). The sequencing here drew on tumor tissue (inferred from file names), taken from a patient given nivolumab and ipilimumab in sequence. The sequence came from a human donor with melanoma. The chain links TRBV18 to TRBJ1-2, with 7 bases identical to TRBD1. For the CDR3, the DNA is TGTGCCAGCTCACTGCGGACAGGCGACTACACCTTC. Amino acid sequence: CASSLRTGDYTF.